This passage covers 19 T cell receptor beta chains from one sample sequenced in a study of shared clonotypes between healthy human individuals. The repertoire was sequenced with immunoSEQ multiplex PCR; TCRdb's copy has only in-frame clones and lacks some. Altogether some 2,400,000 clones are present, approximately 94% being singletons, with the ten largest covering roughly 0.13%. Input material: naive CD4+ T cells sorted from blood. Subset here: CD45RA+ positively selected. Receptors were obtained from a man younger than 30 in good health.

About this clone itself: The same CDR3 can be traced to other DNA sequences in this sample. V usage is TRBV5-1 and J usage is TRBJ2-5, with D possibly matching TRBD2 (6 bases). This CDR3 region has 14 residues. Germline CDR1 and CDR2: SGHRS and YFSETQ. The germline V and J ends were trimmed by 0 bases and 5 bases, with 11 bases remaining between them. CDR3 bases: TGCGCCAGCAGCTTGGCCGGAGGGAGGGAGACCCAGTACTTC. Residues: CASSLAGGRETQYF.

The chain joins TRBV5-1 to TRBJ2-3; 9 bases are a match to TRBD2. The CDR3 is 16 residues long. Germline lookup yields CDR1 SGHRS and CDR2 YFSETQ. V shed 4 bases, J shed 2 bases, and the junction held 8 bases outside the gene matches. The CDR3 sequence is CASSGAASGITDTQYF. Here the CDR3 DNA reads TGCGCCAGCAGCGGGGCCGCTAGCGGGATCACAGATACGCAGTATTTT.

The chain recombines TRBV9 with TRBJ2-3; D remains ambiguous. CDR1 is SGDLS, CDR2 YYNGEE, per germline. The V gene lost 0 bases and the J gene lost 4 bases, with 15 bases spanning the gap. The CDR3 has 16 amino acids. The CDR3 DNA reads TGTGCCAGCAGCGTAGGAGTATCTTTCGACGCAGATACGCAGTATTTT. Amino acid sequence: CASSVGVSFDADTQYF.

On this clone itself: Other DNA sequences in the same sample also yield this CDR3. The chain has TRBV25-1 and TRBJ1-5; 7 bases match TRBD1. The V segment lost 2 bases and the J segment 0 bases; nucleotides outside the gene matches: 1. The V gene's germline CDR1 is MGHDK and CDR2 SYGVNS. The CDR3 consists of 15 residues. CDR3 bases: TGTGCCAGCAGTGAAACAGGGGTTAGCAATCAGCCCCAGCATTTT. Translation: CASSETGVSNQPQHF.

The CDR3 coding sequence is TGTGCCAGCAGTGAAGAACGAGCCGGGGGCACAGATACGCAGTATTTT. Encoded protein: CASSEERAGGTDTQYF. The J gene is TRBJ2-3, the V gene TRBV2; tentatively, D is TRBD2 (5 bases). The CDR3 consists of 16 residues. Germline CDR1 and CDR2: SNHLY and FYNNEI. Trimming stripped 1 base from V and 1 base from J, with 12 bases between.

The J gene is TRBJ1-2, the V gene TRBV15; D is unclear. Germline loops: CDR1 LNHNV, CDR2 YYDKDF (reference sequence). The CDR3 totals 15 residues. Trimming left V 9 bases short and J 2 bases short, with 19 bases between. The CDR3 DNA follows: TGTGCCACGCGACGTAGTGGCGGAGCGAACTATGGCTACACCTTC. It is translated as CATRRSGGANYGYTF.

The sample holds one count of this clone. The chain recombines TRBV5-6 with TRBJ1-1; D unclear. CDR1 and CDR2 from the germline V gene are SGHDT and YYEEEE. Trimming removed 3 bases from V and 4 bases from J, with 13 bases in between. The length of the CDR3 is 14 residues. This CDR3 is CASSSLRWGTEAFF. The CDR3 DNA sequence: TGTGCCAGCAGCTCCCTACGGTGGGGCACTGAAGCTTTCTTT.

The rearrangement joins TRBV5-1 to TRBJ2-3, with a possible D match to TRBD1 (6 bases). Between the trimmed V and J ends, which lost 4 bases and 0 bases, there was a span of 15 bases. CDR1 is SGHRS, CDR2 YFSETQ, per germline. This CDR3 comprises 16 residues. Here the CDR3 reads CASSVQGSSSTDTQYF. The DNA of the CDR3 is TGCGCCAGCAGCGTGCAGGGGAGCTCTAGCACAGATACGCAGTATTTT.

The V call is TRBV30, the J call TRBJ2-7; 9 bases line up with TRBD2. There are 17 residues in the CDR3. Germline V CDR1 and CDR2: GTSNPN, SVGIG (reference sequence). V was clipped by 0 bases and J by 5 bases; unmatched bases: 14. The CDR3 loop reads CAWSVRASGVARDEQYF. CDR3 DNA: TGTGCCTGGAGTGTACGAGCTAGCGGGGTTGCAAGGGACGAGCAGTACTTC.

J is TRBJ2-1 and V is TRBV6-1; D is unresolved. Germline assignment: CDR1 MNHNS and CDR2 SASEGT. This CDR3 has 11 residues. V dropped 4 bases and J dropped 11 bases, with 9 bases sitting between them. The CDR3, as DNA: TGTGCCAGCAGTGCGATTATTCAGCAGTTCTTC. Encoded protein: CASSAIIQQFF.

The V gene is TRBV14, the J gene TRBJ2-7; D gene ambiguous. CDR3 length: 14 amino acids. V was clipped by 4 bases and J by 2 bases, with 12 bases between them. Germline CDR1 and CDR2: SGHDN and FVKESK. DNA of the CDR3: TGTGCCAGCAGCCCGCGGACGCTAGCCTACGAGCAGTACTTC. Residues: CASSPRTLAYEQYF.

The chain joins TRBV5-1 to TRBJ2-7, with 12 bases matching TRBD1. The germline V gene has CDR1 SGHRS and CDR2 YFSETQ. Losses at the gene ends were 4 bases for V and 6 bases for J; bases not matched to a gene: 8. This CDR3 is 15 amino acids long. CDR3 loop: CASSPDWGQGAEQYF. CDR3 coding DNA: TGCGCCAGCAGCCCCGACTGGGGACAGGGGGCCGAGCAGTACTTC.

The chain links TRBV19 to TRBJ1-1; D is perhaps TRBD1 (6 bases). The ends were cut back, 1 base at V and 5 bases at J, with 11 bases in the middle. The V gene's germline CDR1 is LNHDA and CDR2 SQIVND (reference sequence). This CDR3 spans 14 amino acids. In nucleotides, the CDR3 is TGTGCCAGTAGTATAGCCAGGGGTGCGACTGAAGCTTTCTTT. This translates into CASSIARGATEAFF.

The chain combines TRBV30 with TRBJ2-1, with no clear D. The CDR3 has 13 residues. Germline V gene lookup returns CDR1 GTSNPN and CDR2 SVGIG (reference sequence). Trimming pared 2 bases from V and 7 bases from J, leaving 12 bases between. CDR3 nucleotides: TGTGCCTGGAGTCCGACACGGTTTAATGAGCAGTTCTTC. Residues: CAWSPTRFNEQFF.

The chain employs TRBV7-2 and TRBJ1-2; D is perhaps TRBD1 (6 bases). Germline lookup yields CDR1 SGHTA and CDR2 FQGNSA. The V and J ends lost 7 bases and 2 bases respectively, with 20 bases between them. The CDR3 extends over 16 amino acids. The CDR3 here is CASTLGRGLVNYGYTF. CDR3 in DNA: TGTGCCAGCACCCTAGGCCGGGGGCTCGTGAACTATGGCTACACCTTC.

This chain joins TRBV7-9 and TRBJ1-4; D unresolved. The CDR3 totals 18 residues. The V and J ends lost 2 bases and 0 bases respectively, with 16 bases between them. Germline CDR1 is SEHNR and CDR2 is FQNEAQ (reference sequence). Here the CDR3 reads CASSLNYQPQATNEKLFF. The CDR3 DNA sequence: TGTGCCAGCAGCTTAAATTACCAGCCTCAAGCAACTAATGAAAAACTGTTTTTT. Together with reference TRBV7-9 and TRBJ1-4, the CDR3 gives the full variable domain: DTGVSQNPRHKITKRGQNVTFRCDPISEHNRLYWYRQTLGQGPEFLTYFQNEAQLEKSRLLSDRFSAERPKGSFSTLEIQRTEQGDSAMYLCASSLNYQPQATNEKLFFGSGTQLSVL.

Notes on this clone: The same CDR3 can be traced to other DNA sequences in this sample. Here the CDR3 reads CSATGGYEQYF. In DNA, the CDR3 is TGCAGTGCTACCGGGGGCTACGAGCAGTACTTC. The chain recombines TRBV20-1 with TRBJ2-7; tentative D call: TRBD2 (6 bases). CDR1 DFQATT and CDR2 SNEGSKA come from the germline V gene (reference sequence). Trimming shortened V by 4 bases and J by 3 bases, and 7 bases separated the two germline ends. CDR3 length equals 11 residues.

The CDR3 here is CSVAPRLAGVGEQYF. The CDR3 region has the DNA TGCAGCGTTGCACCAAGACTAGCGGGAGTAGGAGAGCAGTACTTC. The chain couples TRBV29-1 to TRBJ2-7; 12 bases line up with TRBD2. CDR1 and CDR2 from the germline V gene are SQVTM and ANQGSEA. After removal of 4 bases from V and 7 bases from J, the junction contained 11 bases not matched to a gene. The length of the CDR3 is 15 residues.

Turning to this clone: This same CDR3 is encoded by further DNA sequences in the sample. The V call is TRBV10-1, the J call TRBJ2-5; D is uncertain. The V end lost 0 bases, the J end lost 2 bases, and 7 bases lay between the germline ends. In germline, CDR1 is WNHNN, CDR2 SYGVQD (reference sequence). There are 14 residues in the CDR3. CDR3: CASSESRRQETQYF. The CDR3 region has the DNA TGCGCCAGCAGTGAGTCAAGGCGGCAAGAGACCCAGTACTTC.